These 9 T cell receptor beta chains were sequenced from one sample in a study of OX40 agonist ivuxolimab in advanced cancers. Some clones are missing from TCRdb's copy, which holds only in-frame ones; the method was immunoSEQ multiplex PCR. The sample has some 90,000 clones, around 90% seen once. The sequencing used CD4+ or CD8+ T cells sorted from blood, collected in a trial of the OX40 agonist ivuxolimab. The receptor source for this set is an adult with an advanced solid tumor such as melanoma, head and neck, liver or kidney cancer.

This chain links TRBV2 with TRBJ2-2; 8 nucleotides align to TRBD2. The J segment lost 1 base and the V segment lost 5 bases, leaving 6 bases of the junction unmatched. Germline CDR1 SNHLY, CDR2 FYNNEI. The CDR3 spans 16 residues. The CDR3 nucleotides read TGTGCCAGCAGTTACGTAGCGGGGCGGAACACCGGGGAGCTGTTTTTT. Translating gives CASSYVAGRNTGELFF.

The rearrangement joins TRBV2 to TRBJ2-7; the match to TRBD2 covers 10 bases. Germline V gives CDR1 SNHLY, CDR2 FYNNEI. The trim removed 2 bases at V and 3 bases at J, leaving 7 bases unmatched. The CDR3 has 16 residues. The CDR3 loop is CASSESRLAGGYEQYF. DNA of the CDR3: TGTGCCAGCAGTGAATCTCGGTTAGCGGGGGGCTACGAGCAGTACTTC.

The chain is built from TRBV5-1 and TRBJ2-2; 10 bases align to TRBD2. V trimming: 2 bases; J trimming: 1 base; junction bases outside the gene matches: 2. Germline-derived CDR1 and CDR2 are SGHRS and YFSETQ. CDR3 size: 16 residues. CDR3 loop: CASSLTSGKNTGELFF. In nucleotides, the CDR3 is TGCGCCAGCAGCTTAACTAGCGGGAAGAACACCGGGGAGCTGTTTTTT.

The CDR3 protein is CASSLGLGPGNTIYF. In DNA form, the CDR3 reads TGTGCCAGCAGCTTAGGTTTGGGGCCTGGAAACACCATATATTTT. The chain is built from TRBV7-2 and TRBJ1-3; a weak D match, TRBD1 (5 bases). The V gene's germline CDR1 is SGHTA and CDR2 FQGNSA. Trimming cost V 1 base and J 2 bases, with 9 bases left between them. The CDR3 has 15 residues.

This chain connects TRBV6-6 to TRBJ2-7; D is possibly TRBD2 (6 bases). The CDR3 is made up of 14 amino acids. Trimming left V 5 bases short and J 5 bases short, with 16 bases between. Germline CDR1 MNHNY, CDR2 SVGAGI (reference sequence). For the CDR3, the DNA is TGTGCCAGCAGTCCCGGGACTCGGGCACACGAGCAGTACTTC. This codes for CASSPGTRAHEQYF.

A word on this clone: The identical CDR3 is also encoded by other nucleotide sequences in the sample. The chain employs TRBV7-2 and TRBJ1-1, with D tentatively TRBD1 (5 bases). V was clipped by 6 bases and J by 0 bases, with 8 bases between them. The CDR3 length is 13 residues. Germline V lookup: CDR1 SGHTA, CDR2 FQGNSA. The DNA for the CDR3 is TGTGCCAGCAGGGAGGACATGAACACTGAAGCTTTCTTT. Protein: CASREDMNTEAFF.

This chain uses TRBV5-6 with TRBJ1-1; no definite D call. V lost 2 bases to trimming and J lost 0 bases, with 11 bases between them. Germline V gives CDR1 SGHDT, CDR2 YYEEEE. The CDR3 loop spans 15 amino acids. The CDR3 region has the DNA TGTGCCAGCAGCTTCTTAGTGGGAATGAACACTGAAGCTTTCTTT. Amino acids: CASSFLVGMNTEAFF. The complete variable domain, with remaining parts taken from reference TRBV5-6 and TRBJ1-1, reads DAGVTQSPTHLIKTRGQQVTLRCSPKSGHDTVSWYQQALGQGPQFIFQYYEEEERQRGNFPDRFSGHQFPNYSSELNVNALLLGDSALYLCASSFLVGMNTEAFFGQGTRLTVV.

The J gene is TRBJ2-3, the V gene TRBV6-5, with unresolved D. CDR1 MNHEY and CDR2 SVGAGI come from the germline V gene. Trimming shortened V by 0 bases and J by 2 bases, and 9 bases separated the two germline ends. CDR3 length equals 15 residues. In nucleotides, the CDR3 is TGTGCCAGCAGTTACTCGAAGCGATTCACAGATACGCAGTATTTT. Translation: CASSYSKRFTDTQYF.

The sample holds a few counts of this clone. The rearrangement joins TRBV25-1 to TRBJ2-6, with D possibly being TRBD2 (6 bases). The CDR3 loop spans 14 amino acids. V was pared by 6 bases and J by 2 bases, with 8 bases between. In germline, CDR1 is MGHDK, CDR2 SYGVNS. This chain's CDR3 is CASRGGPGANVLTF. In DNA, the CDR3 is TGTGCCAGCAGGGGGGGTCCTGGGGCCAACGTCCTGACTTTC.